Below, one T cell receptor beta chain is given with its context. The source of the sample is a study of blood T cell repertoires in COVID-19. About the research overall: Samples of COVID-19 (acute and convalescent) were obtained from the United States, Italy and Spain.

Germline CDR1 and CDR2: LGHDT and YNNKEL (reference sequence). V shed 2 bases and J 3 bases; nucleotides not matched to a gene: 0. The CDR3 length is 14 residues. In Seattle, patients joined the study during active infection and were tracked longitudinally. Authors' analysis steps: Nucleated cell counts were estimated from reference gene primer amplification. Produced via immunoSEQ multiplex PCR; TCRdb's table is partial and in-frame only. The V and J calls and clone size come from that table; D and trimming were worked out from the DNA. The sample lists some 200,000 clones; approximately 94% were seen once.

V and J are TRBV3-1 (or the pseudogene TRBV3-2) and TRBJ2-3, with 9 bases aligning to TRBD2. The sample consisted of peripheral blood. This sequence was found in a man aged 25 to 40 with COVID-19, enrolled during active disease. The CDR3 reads CASSQSGGTDTQYF. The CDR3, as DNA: TGTGCCAGCAGCCAAAGCGGGGGGACAGATACGCAGTATTTT.